The rows below give T cell receptor beta chains drawn from one sample of a study of T-cell reconstitution after alpha-beta-depleted transplantation in children. TCRdb analysed the PCR reads with MiXCR anew, one entry per CDR3 protein. The repertoire holds 81,000 or so distinct CDR3 sequences, with roughly a sixth as singletons. Sequenced material: PBMCs, mostly from graft donor cells, taken 180 days after TCRalphabeta/CD19-depleted stem cell transplant. These receptors came from a male patient aged 2-9 years who had a stem cell transplant for acute lymphoblastic leukemia, so the T cells may come from the graft donor. Both conserved end residues are part of each CDR3. The D gene is left open where the match is weak. A row's size may be missing; if present it is once, few, many or a size class.

CDR3: CASSLVAGTGDSPLHF
DNA: TGTGCCAGCAGCCTCGTGGCGGGGACAGGGGATTCACCCCTCCACTTT
D: TRBD1
V: TRBV3-1
size: once
J: TRBJ1-6

CDR3: CSALPGPPTYEQYF
DNA: TGCAGTGCTCTCCCGGGACCCCCCACCTACGAGCAGTACTTC
D: .
V: TRBV20-1
size: many
J: TRBJ2-7

CDR3: CATSIPGQGPYNSPLHF
DNA: TGTGCCACCAGCATTCCGGGACAGGGACCATATAATTCACCCCTCCACTTT
D: TRBD1
V: TRBV15
size: few
J: TRBJ1-6

CDR3: CASSLARLQETQYF
DNA: TGTGCCAGCAGCTTGGCTCGACTGCAAGAGACCCAGTACTTC
D: .
V: TRBV5-6
size: .
J: TRBJ2-5

CDR3: CASSPGNPPYEQYF
DNA: TGTGCCAGCAGTCCGGGGAATCCCCCCTACGAGCAGTACTTC
D: .
V: TRBV2
size: few
J: TRBJ2-7

CDR3: CASSPANSYAQYF
DNA: TGCGCCAGCAGCCCGGCAAACTCCTACGCGCAGTACTTC
D: .
V: TRBV4-1
size: .
J: TRBJ2-7

CDR3: CASSYSGQINEKLFF
DNA: TGTGCCAGCAGTTACTCCGGACAGATAAATGAAAAACTGTTTTTT
D: .
V: TRBV6-2/TRBV6-3
size: .
J: TRBJ1-4

CDR3: CSARMAGVTYEQYF
DNA: TGCAGTGCTAGAATGGCAGGGGTAACCTACGAGCAGTACTTC
D: .
V: TRBV20-1
size: few
J: TRBJ2-7

CDR3: CASSLALAGVSTDTQYF
DNA: TGCGCCAGCAGCTTGGCCCTAGCGGGGGTAAGCACAGATACGCAGTATTTT
D: TRBD2
V: TRBV5-1
size: .
J: TRBJ2-3

CDR3: CASSLAVGLARNTGELFF
DNA: TGTGCCAGCAGCTTAGCGGTAGGACTAGCGAGGAACACCGGGGAGCTGTTTTTT
D: TRBD2
V: TRBV7-2
size: few
J: TRBJ2-2

CDR3: CATSDWTGTGTDTQYF
DNA: TGTGCCACCAGTGACTGGACAGGGACGGGCACAGATACGCAGTATTTT
D: TRBD1
V: TRBV24-1
size: few
J: TRBJ2-3

CDR3: CASSSLGAPSSYEQYF
DNA: TGTGCCAGCAGCTCCCTCGGGGCTCCCAGCTCCTACGAGCAGTACTTC
D: .
V: TRBV7-9
size: few
J: TRBJ2-7

CDR3: CSARNQESYEQYF
DNA: TGCAGTGCTAGGAACCAGGAATCCTACGAGCAGTACTTC
D: .
V: TRBV20-1
size: many
J: TRBJ2-7

CDR3: CSARERGTGELFF
DNA: TGCAGTGCTAGAGAAAGGGGTACCGGGGAGCTGTTTTTT
D: .
V: TRBV20-1
size: few
J: TRBJ2-2

CDR3: CASSLGGSGEETQYF
DNA: TGTGCCAGCAGCTTAGGTGGGAGCGGCGAAGAGACCCAGTACTTC
D: .
V: TRBV11-3
size: many
J: TRBJ2-5

CDR3: CASSLGRDNSPLHF
DNA: TGTGCCAGCAGTTTGGGCAGGGATAATTCACCCCTCCACTTT
D: .
V: TRBV12-3/TRBV12-4
size: few
J: TRBJ1-6